This TCR beta chain was captured in a study of T cells in Graves' hyperthyroidism and ophthalmopathy. Study results and caveats: Among thyroid clonotypes expanded above 0.001, most also appeared in blood.

The CDR3 is made up of 13 amino acids. V lost 3 bases and J lost 1, with 6 bases in between. CDR1 MNHEY and CDR2 SMNVEV come from the germline V gene (reference sequence). Template material for amplifying TCR beta CDR3 regions consisted of RNA transcripts. Primed by the HTBI set, a first-round RT-PCR was run on the TCR CDR3. One entry per CDR3 protein, called by TCRdb with MiXCR from the multiplex PCR reads. The sample has some 550,000 distinct CDR3 sequences, less than 25% seen once. This clonotype has ten or more counts. Its antigen remains unknown. Hyperthyroidism of Graves' type that showed no ophthalmopathy progression within 18 months was stable. The patients, who ranged from 18 to 65 in age, presented with newly diagnosed hyperthyroidism lasting under 2 months. Based on clinical symptoms, serum thyroxine and TRAb, thyroid ultrasound and orbital computed tomography, diagnoses were reached.

This clonotype was obtained from a man aged 18 to 29 with Graves' hyperthyroidism. Sequenced sample: blood. V gene TRBV27 combines with J gene TRBJ1-1; D ambiguous. CDR3 DNA sequence: TGTGCCAGCAGTTTTCATACGAACACTGAAGCTTTCTTT. Translated: CASSFHTNTEAFF.